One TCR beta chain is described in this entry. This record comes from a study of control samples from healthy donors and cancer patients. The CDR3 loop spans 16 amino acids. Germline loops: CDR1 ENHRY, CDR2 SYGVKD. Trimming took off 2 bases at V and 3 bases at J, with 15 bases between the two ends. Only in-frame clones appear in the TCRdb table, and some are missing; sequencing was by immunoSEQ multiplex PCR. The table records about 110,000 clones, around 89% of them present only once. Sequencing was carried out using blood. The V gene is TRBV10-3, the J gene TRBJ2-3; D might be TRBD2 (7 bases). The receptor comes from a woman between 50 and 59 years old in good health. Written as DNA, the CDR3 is TGTGCCATCAGTGAGGGGAGGGCAAGGGGGACAGATACGCAGTATTTT. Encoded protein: CAISEGRARGTDTQYF.